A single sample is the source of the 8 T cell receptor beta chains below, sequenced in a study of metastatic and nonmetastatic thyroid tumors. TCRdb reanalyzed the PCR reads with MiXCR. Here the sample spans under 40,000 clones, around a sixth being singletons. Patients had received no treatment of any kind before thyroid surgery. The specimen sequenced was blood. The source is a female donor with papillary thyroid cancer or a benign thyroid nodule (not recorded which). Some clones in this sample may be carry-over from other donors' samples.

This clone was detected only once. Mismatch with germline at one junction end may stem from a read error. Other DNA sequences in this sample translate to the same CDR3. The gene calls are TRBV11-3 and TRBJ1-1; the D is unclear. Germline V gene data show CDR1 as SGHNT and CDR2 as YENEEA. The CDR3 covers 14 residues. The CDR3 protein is CASSRGPANTEAFF. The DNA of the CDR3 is TGCGCCAGCAGCCGTGGACCAGCGAACACTGAAGCTTTCTTT.

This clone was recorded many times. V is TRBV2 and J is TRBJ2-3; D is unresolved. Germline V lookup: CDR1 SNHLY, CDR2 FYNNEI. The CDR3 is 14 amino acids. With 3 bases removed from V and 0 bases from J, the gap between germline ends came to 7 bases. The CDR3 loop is CASSDRQSTDTQYF. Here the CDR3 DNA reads TGTGCCAGCAGTGACCGTCAAAGCACAGATACGCAGTATTTT.

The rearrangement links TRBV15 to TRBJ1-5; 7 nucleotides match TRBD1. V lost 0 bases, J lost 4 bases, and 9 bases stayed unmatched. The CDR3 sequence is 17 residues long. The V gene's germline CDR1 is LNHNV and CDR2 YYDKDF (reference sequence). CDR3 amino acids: CATSRDSIQGVNQPQHF. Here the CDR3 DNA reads TGTGCCACCAGCAGAGATAGTATTCAGGGGGTAAATCAGCCCCAGCATTTT.

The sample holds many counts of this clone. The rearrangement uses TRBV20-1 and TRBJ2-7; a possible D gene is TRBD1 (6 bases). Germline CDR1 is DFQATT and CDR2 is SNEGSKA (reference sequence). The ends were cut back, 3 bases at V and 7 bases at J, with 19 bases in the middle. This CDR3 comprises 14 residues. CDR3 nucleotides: TGCAGTGCTAGTGGAGGTGTGGGACACGAGGAGCAGTACTTC. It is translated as CSASGGVGHEEQYF.

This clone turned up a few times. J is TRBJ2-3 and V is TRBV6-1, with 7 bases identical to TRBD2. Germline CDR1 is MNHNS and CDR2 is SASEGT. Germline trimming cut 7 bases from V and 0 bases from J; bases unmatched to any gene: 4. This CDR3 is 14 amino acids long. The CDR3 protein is CASMLSGSTDTQYF. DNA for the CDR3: TGTGCCAGCATGCTTAGCGGGAGCACAGATACGCAGTATTTT.

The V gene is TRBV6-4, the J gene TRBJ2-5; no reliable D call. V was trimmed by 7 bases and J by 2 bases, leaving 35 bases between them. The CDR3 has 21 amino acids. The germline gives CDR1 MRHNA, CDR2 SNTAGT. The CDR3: CASTDSDRFNSSGRWQETQYF. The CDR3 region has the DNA TGTGCCAGCACCGACTCCGACCGGTTTAACTCCAGTGGGCGTTGGCAAGAGACCCAGTACTTC.

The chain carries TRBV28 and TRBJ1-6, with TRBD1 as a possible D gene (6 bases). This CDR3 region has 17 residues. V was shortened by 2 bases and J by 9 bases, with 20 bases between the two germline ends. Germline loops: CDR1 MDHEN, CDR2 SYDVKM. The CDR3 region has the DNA TGTGCCAGCAGTTTACAAGGGGGGGCAAGTTTGTCTTCACCCCTCCACTTT. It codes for CASSLQGGASLSSPLHF.

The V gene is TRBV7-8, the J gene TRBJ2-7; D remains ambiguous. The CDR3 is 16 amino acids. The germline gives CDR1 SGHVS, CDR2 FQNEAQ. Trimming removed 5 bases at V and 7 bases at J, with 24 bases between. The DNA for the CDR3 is TGTGCCAGCAGCCAACTAATAATATCTGGAGTCTATGAGCAGTACTTC. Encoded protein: CASSQLIISGVYEQYF. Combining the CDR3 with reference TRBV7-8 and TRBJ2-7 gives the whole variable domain GAGVSQSPRYKVAKRGQDVALRCDPISGHVSLFWYQQALGQGPEFLTYFQNEAQLDKSGLPSDRFFAERPEGSVSTLKIQRTQQEDSAVYLCASSQLIISGVYEQYFGPGTRLTVT.